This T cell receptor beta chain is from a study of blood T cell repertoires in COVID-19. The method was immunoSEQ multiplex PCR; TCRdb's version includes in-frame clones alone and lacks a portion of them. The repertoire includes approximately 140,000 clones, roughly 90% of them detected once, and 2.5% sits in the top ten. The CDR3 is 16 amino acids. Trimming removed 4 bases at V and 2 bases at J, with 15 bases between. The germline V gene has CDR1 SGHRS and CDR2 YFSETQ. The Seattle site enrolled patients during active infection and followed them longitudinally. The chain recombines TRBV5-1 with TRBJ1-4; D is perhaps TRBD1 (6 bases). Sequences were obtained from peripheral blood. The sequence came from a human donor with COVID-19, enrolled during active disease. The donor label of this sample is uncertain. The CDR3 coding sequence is TGCGCCAGCAGCATGGATCTGGGGGCGACTAATGAAAAACTGTTTTTT. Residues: CASSMDLGATNEKLFF.